These 6 T cell receptor beta chains came from one sample sequenced in a study of blood T cell repertoires in COVID-19. Repertoires were generated with immunoSEQ multiplex PCR, while TCRdb's copy carries only in-frame clones and drops some. In the table there are 60,000 or so clones, roughly 83% of which are singletons. Material for sequencing was peripheral blood. These receptors all come from a man aged 25 to 45 with COVID-19, enrolled during active disease.

In its sample, this clone was seen a few times. The chain combines TRBV27 with TRBJ2-7; the D is unclear. The CDR3 is 15 residues long. CDR1 is MNHEY, CDR2 SMNVEV, per germline (reference sequence). Trimming pared 5 bases from V and 2 bases from J, leaving 16 bases between. CDR3 coding DNA: TGTGCCAGCAGTCCGACTGCTTCTGCCACCTACGAGCAGTACTTC. This translates into CASSPTASATYEQYF.

The count of this clone is one. DNA for the CDR3: TGTGCCATCACCAACTCACGCGGAGACACCATATATTTT. This encodes CAITNSRGDTIYF. The gene calls are TRBV10-3 and TRBJ1-3, with D unclear. Germline assignment: CDR1 ENHRY and CDR2 SYGVKD. V was shortened by 7 bases and J by 8 bases, with 15 bases between the two germline ends. The CDR3 is made up of 13 amino acids.

The chain is built from TRBV7-9 and TRBJ2-2; 12 bases are shared with TRBD2. This CDR3 has 18 amino acids. Unmatched junction bases numbered 11, after V lost 3 bases and J lost 6 bases. In germline, CDR1 is SEHNR, CDR2 FQNEAQ (reference sequence). The DNA for the CDR3 is TGTGCCAGCAGCTTTTCTAGCGGGAGGGCCGTTATCGCCGGGGAGCTGTTTTTT. Encoded protein: CASSFSSGRAVIAGELFF.

The rearrangement links TRBV24-1 to TRBJ2-5; 9 bases map to TRBD1. The CDR3 extends over 14 amino acids. The V gene end was trimmed by 6 bases and the J gene end by 4 bases; junction bases not matched to a gene: 5. Germline V gives CDR1 KGHDR, CDR2 SFDVKD. The CDR3 spells CATSTGGSGETQYF. The CDR3 bases are TGTGCCACCAGTACAGGGGGCTCCGGAGAGACCCAGTACTTC.

This chain links TRBV27 with TRBJ2-7; 9 nucleotides match TRBD1. Germline V CDR1 and CDR2: MNHEY, SMNVEV (reference sequence). The CDR3 is 15 residues long. V trimming: 3 bases; J trimming: 5 bases; junction bases outside the gene matches: 8. The DNA for the CDR3 is TGTGCCAGCAGTTTTCTCGGACAGGGGAATAACGAGCAGTACTTC. Residues: CASSFLGQGNNEQYF.

The chain links TRBV5-6 to TRBJ2-4; a possible D gene is TRBD2 (5 bases). Trimming pared 0 bases from V and 3 bases from J, leaving 13 bases between. The CDR3 is 16 amino acids. Germline-derived CDR1 and CDR2 are SGHDT and YYEEEE. In DNA form, the CDR3 reads TGTGCCAGCAGCTTGGTCGGCGGAGGCCTCAAAAACATTCAGTACTTC. It is translated as CASSLVGGGLKNIQYF.